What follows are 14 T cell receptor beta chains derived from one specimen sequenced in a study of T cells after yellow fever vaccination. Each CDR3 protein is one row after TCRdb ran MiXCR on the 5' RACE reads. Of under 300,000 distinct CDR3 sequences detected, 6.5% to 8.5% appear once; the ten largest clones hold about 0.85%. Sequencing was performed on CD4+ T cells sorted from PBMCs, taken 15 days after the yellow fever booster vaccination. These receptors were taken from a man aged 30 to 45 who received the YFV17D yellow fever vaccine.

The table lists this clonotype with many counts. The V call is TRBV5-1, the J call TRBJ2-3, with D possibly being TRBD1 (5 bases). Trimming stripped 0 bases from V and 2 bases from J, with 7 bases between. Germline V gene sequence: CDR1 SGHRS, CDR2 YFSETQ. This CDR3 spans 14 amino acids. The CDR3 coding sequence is TGCGCCAGCAGCTTGGAGGGGCCCACAGATACGCAGTATTTT. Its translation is CASSLEGPTDTQYF.

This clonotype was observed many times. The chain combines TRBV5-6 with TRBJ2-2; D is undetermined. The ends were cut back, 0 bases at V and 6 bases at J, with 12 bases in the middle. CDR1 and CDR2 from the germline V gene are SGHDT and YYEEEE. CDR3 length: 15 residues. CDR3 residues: CASSLVSTRSGELFF. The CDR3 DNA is TGTGCCAGCAGCTTGGTGTCCACAAGGTCCGGGGAGCTGTTTTTT.

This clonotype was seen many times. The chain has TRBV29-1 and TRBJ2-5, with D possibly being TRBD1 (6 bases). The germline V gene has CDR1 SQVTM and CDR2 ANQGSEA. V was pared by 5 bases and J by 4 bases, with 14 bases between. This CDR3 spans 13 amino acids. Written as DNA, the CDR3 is TGCAGCGTTCACAGGGTATTCGGAGAGACCCAGTACTTC. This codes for CSVHRVFGETQYF.

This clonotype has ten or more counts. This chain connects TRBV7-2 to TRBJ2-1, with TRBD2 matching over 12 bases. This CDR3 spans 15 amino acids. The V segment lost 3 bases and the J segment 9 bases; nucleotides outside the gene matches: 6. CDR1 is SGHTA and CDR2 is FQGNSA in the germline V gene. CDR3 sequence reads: CASSFSSGRATEQFF. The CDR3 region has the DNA TGTGCCAGCAGCTTCTCTAGCGGGAGGGCCACTGAGCAGTTCTTC.

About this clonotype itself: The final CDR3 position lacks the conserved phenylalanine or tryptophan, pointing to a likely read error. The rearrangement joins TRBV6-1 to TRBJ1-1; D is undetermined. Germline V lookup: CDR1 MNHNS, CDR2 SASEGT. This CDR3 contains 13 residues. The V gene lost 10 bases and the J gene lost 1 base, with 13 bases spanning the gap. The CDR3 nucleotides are TGTGCCACAGCCCGGGAGGCGAACACTGAAGCTTTCCTT. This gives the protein CATAREANTEAFL.

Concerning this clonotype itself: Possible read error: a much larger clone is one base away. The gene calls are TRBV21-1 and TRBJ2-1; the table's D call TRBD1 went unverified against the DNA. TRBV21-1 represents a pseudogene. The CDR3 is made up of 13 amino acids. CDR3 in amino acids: CASSTPVDNEQFF. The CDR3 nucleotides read TGTGCCAGCAGCACCCCCGTGGACAATGAGCAGTTCTTC.

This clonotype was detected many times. The CDR3: CASSFSGDAYEQYF. In nucleotides, the CDR3 is TGCGCCAGCAGCTTCTCAGGGGACGCCTACGAGCAGTACTTC. The chain uses TRBV5-1 and TRBJ2-7; a possible D gene is TRBD1 (6 bases). V was cut by 2 bases and J by 2 bases, with 11 bases left in between. Looked up from germline, CDR1 is SGHRS and CDR2 is YFSETQ. There are 14 residues in the CDR3.

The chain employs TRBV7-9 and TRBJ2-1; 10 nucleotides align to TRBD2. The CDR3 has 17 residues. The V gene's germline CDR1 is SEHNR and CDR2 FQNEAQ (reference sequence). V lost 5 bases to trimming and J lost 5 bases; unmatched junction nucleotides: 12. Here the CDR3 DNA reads TGTGCCAGCAGCCATACTAGGACTAGCGGAATGGACAATGAGCAGTTCTTC. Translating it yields CASSHTRTSGMDNEQFF.

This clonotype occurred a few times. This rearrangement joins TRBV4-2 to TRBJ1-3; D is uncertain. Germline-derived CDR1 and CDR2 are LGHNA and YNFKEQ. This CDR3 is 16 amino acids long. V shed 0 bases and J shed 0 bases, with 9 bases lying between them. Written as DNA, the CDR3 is TGTGCCAGCAGCCAAGATCGTAGCGGCTCTGGAAACACCATATATTTT. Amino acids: CASSQDRSGSGNTIYF.

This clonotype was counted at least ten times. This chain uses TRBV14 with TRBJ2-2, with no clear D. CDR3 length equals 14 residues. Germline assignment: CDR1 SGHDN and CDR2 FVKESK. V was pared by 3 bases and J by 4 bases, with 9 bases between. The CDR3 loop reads CASSQAGSTGELFF. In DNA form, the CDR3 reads TGTGCCAGCAGCCAGGCCGGTTCCACCGGGGAGCTGTTTTTT.

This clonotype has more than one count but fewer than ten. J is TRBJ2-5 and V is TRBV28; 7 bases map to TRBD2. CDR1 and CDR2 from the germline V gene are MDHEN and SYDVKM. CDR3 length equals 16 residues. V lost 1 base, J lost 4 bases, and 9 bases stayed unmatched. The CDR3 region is CASSLLGAGGGETQYF. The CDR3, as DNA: TGTGCCAGCAGTTTATTGGGTGCGGGCGGGGGAGAGACCCAGTACTTC.

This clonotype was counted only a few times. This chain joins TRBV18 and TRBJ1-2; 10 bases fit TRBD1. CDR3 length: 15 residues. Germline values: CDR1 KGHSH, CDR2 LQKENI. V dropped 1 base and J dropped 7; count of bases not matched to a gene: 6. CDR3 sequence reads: CASSPQGQGFGGYTF. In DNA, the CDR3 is TGTGCCAGCTCACCACAGGGACAGGGGTTTGGTGGCTACACCTTC.

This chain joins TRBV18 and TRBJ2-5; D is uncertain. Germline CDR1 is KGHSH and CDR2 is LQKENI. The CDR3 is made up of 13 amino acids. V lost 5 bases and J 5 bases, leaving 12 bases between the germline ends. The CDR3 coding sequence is TGTGCCAGCTCAACCGGGCTGACTGAGACCCAGTACTTC. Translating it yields CASSTGLTETQYF.

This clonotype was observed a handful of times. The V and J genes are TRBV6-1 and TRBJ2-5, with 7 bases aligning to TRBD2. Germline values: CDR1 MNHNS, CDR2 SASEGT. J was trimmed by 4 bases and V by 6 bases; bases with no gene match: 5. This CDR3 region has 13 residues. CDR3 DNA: TGTGCCAGCAGAGGACTAGTAGGAGAGACCCAGTACTTC. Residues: CASRGLVGETQYF.